This T cell receptor beta chain was identified in a study of blood T cell repertoires in COVID-19. The method was immunoSEQ multiplex PCR; TCRdb's version includes in-frame clones alone and lacks a portion of them. The sample contains around 330,000 clones, about nine tenths of which appear only once. All recovered Cohort 3 donors got two negative PCRs, got clearance, or saw symptom resolution. The length of the CDR3 is 12 residues. Germline V gene lookup returns CDR1 MNHEY and CDR2 SVGAGI. V lost 7 bases, J lost 7 bases, and 5 bases stayed unmatched. Sequencing was performed on PBMCs or T cells enriched from blood (not recorded which). The clonotype comes from a woman aged 40 to 49 who had recovered from COVID-19. V gene TRBV6-5 combines with J gene TRBJ1-2; 8 positions match TRBD1. The CDR3 is CASTATGVGYTF. The CDR3 DNA reads as TGTGCCAGCACGGCGACAGGGGTTGGCTACACCTTC.